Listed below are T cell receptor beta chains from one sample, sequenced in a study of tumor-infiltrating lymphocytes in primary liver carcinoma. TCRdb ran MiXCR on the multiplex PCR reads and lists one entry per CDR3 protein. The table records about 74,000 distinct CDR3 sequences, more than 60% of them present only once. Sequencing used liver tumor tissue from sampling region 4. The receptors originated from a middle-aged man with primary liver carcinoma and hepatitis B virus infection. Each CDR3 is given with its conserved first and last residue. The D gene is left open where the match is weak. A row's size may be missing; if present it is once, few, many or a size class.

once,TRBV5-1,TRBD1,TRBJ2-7,CASSLEEGRDRPYKQYF,TGCGCCAGCAGCTTGGAAGAAGGACGGGACAGACCCTACAAGCAGTACTTC
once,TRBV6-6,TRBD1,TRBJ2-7,CASSYSGQYYEQYF,TGTGCCAGCAGTTACTCGGGACAGTACTATGAGCAGTACTTC
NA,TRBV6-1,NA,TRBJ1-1,CASPQGPYTESFF,TGTGCCAGCCCCCAGGGGCCGTACACTGAATCTTTCTTT
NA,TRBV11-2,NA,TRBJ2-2,CTSSSGSKTGELFF,TGTACCAGCAGCTCCGGATCGAAAACCGGGGAGCTGTTTTTT
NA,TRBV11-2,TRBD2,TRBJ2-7,CASSLSAGVAGGGYKQCF,TGTGCCAGCAGCTTATCCGCTGGAGTAGCGGGAGGGGGGTACAAGCAGTGCTTC
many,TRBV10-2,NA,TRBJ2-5,CASSSVRGETQYF,TGCGCCAGCAGCTCAGTCCGGGGGGAGACCCAGTACTTC
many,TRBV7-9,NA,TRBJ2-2,CASSSTGSNTGELFF,TGTGCCAGCAGCTCTACAGGGTCGAACACCGGGGAGCTGTTTTTT
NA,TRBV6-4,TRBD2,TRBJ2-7,CASSDSNCFRTSGSLLGQYF,TGTGCCAGCAGTGACTCGAATTGTTTCAGGACTAGCGGGAGTTTGTTAGGGCAGTACTTC
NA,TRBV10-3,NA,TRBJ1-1,CAISESGGSRAGRTEAFF,TGTGCCATCAGTGAGTCAGGCGGCTCCCGGGCAGGTCGCACTGAAGCTTTCTTT
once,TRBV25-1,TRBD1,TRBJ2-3,CASSSLGTGRRTETRYF,TGTGCCAGCAGCTCACTAGGGACAGGGCGACGAACAGAAACGCGGTATTTT
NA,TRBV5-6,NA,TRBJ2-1,CASSLGGTARQFVNEQLF,TGTGCCAGCAGCTTGGGCGGGACCGCGCGGCAATTCGTCAATGAGCAGTTATTC
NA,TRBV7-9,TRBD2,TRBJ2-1,CGSFAGGPSEQFF,TGTGGCAGTTTTGCGGGAGGGCCTAGTGAGCAGTTCTTC
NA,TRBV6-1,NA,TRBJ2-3,CASNDRGASSTDTQYF,TGTGCCAGTAATGACCGGGGGGCGAGTAGCACAGATACGCAGTATTTT
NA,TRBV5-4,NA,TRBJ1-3,CVSSLTGNTIYF,TGTGTCAGTAGCTTGACGGGAAACACCATATATTTT
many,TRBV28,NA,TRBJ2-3,CASSHSSTSGGGTDTQYF,TGTGCCAGCAGCCACTCTTCGACTAGTGGAGGGGGCACAGATACGCAGTATTTT
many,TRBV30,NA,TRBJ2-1,CATGKGPSSYNEQFF,TGTGCCACTGGGAAGGGCCCGAGCTCCTACAATGAGCAGTTCTTC